One and the same sample provided the 5 T cell receptor beta chains below, sequenced in a study of blood T cells in healthy people across ages. Next came a second PCR, run for about 7 to 12 cycles, which used a sample-barcoded 5' primer along with a J-beta primer mix. TCRdb reprocessed the 5' RACE reads via MiXCR and lists one record per CDR3 protein. The sample holds about 780,000 distinct CDR3 sequences; roughly 60% are singletons and the top ten take roughly a quarter. Sample: blood. The origin of the receptors is a man younger than 40 in good health.

This chain uses TRBV14 with TRBJ2-3, with a possible D match to TRBD2 (7 bases). CDR3 length: 17 residues. Germline-derived CDR1 and CDR2 are SGHDN and FVKESK. The germline V and J ends were trimmed by 5 bases and 1 base, with 19 bases remaining between them. CDR3 nucleotides: TGTGCCAGCAGCGCACTTCACGGGGGGCCCGGCACAGATACGCAGTATTTT. This sequence encodes CASSALHGGPGTDTQYF.

The chain recombines TRBV5-1 with TRBJ2-6; TRBD1 or TRBD2 may be the D gene (6 bases each). From germline, CDR1 is SGHRS and CDR2 YFSETQ. The V and J ends lost 4 bases and 1 base respectively, with 15 bases between them. This CDR3 contains 17 residues. CDR3 region: CASSQRGVMSGANVLTF. The CDR3 DNA follows: TGCGCCAGCAGCCAAAGGGGGGTTATGTCTGGGGCCAACGTCCTGACTTTC. The complete variable domain, with remaining parts taken from reference TRBV5-1 and TRBJ2-6, reads KAGVTQTPRYLIKTRGQQVTLSCSPISGHRSVSWYQQTPGQGLQFLFEYFSETQRNKGNFPGRFSGRQFSNSRSEMNVSTLELGDSALYLCASSQRGVMSGANVLTFGAGSRLTVL.

CDR3 DNA sequence: TGCAGCGTTTCTGGGATGGGGAACACTGAAGCTTTCTTT. Translation gives CSVSGMGNTEAFF. The rearrangement links TRBV29-1 to TRBJ1-1; D gene unclear. CDR3 size: 13 residues. From germline, CDR1 is SQVTM and CDR2 ANQGSEA. V was shortened by 5 bases and J by 1 base, with 11 bases between the two germline ends.

The chain couples TRBV20-1 to TRBJ1-5; TRBD1 is a possible D gene (5 bases). The CDR3 extends over 13 amino acids. Trimming shortened V by 3 bases and J by 3 bases, and 9 bases separated the two germline ends. Per germline, CDR1 DFQATT and CDR2 SNEGSKA (reference sequence). CDR3 DNA: TGCAGTGCTAGGTCAGGGTACAATCAGCCCCAGCATTTT. Its protein product is CSARSGYNQPQHF.

The J gene is TRBJ1-2, the V gene TRBV4-3; D is undetermined. Trimming stripped 3 bases from V and 4 bases from J, with 12 bases between. The CDR3 spans 14 residues. CDR1 LGHNA and CDR2 YSLEER come from the germline V gene. The CDR3, as DNA: TGCGCCAGCAGCCAGGAGGCCACCTCCTATGGCTACACCTTC. It yields the protein CASSQEATSYGYTF.